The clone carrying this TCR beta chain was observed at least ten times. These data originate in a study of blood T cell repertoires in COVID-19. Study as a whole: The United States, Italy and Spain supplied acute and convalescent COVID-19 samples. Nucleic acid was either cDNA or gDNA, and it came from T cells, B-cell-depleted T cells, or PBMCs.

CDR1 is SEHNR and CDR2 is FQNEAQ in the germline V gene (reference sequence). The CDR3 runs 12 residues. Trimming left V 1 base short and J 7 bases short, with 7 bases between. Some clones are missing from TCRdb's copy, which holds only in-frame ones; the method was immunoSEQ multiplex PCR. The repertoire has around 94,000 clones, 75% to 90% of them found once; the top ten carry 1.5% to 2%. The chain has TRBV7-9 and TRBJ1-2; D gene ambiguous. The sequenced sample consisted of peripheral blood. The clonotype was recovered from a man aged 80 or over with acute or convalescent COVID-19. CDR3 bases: TGTGCCAGCAGCTTAGTCGCGGGTGGCTACACCTTC. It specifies CASSLVAGGYTF.